These 27 T cell receptor beta chains share one sample of origin, sequenced in a study of shared clonotypes between healthy human individuals. Profiled with immunoSEQ multiplex PCR; TCRdb holds only in-frame clones, not every one. The table lists roughly 660,000 clones, 90% of them singletons. Sequencing was performed on memory CD8+ T cells from PBMCs. Subset defined: CD45RO+ cells pooled with CCR7-negative TemRA cells. The receptors were gathered from a young man in good health. Some clones in this sample may be carry-over from other donors' samples.

This chain links TRBV6-5 with TRBJ2-7; D not certain. Trimming left V 6 bases short and J 2 bases short, with 5 bases between. Germline lookup yields CDR1 MNHEY and CDR2 SVGAGI. The CDR3 extends over 11 amino acids. CDR3 protein: CASRSAYEQYF. In DNA form, the CDR3 reads TGTGCCAGCAGATCTGCCTACGAGCAGTACTTC.

This chain uses TRBV4-1 with TRBJ2-1, with D hard to call. Trimming stripped 3 bases from V and 4 bases from J, with 7 bases between. Germline lookup yields CDR1 MGHRA and CDR2 YSYEKL. There are 13 residues in the CDR3. The CDR3, as DNA: TGCGCCAGCAGCCAGACCGCGTACAATGAGCAGTTCTTC. This codes for CASSQTAYNEQFF.

In its sample, this clone was seen once. V gene TRBV27 combines with J gene TRBJ2-3, with D possibly matching TRBD1 (6 bases). This CDR3 is 16 amino acids long. Germline CDR1 is MNHEY and CDR2 is SMNVEV (reference sequence). V was trimmed by 5 bases and J by 4 bases, leaving 19 bases between them. Written as DNA, the CDR3 is TGTGCCAGCAGTACACTCCGGGTCAGGGGCCCAGATACGCAGTATTTT. Translating it yields CASSTLRVRGPDTQYF.

The V call is TRBV7-9, the J call TRBJ1-1, with a weak D call TRBD1 (5 bases). Germline loops: CDR1 SEHNR, CDR2 FQNEAQ (reference sequence). The CDR3 spans 16 residues. Trimming left V 5 bases short and J 4 bases short, with 20 bases between. The CDR3 DNA sequence: TGTGCCAGCAGCCCTACCATGACAGAGGCGGGCACTGAAGCTTTCTTT. Its translation: CASSPTMTEAGTEAFF.

This rearrangement joins TRBV7-9 to TRBJ2-1, with a possible D match to TRBD2 (6 bases). The germline gives CDR1 SEHNR, CDR2 FQNEAQ (reference sequence). The CDR3 spans 17 residues. Trimming cost V 5 bases and J 2 bases, with 19 bases left between them. The chain's CDR3 is CASSPPGSLITYNEQFF. In DNA form, the CDR3 reads TGTGCCAGCAGCCCGCCCGGGAGTCTCATTACCTACAATGAGCAGTTCTTC. The whole variable domain, remainder taken from reference TRBV7-9 and TRBJ2-1, is DTGVSQNPRHKITKRGQNVTFRCDPISEHNRLYWYRQTLGQGPEFLTYFQNEAQLEKSRLLSDRFSAERPKGSFSTLEIQRTEQGDSAMYLCASSPPGSLITYNEQFFGPGTRLTVL.

J is TRBJ2-2 and V is TRBV6-5, with TRBD2 matching 7 bases. Germline V CDR1 and CDR2: MNHEY, SVGAGI. V shed 2 bases, J shed 1 base, and the junction held 1 base outside the gene matches. This CDR3 has 15 amino acids. The CDR3 region has the DNA TGTGCCAGCAGTTACGGCGGGGGGAACACCGGGGAGCTGTTTTTT. Amino acids: CASSYGGGNTGELFF.

This clone showed up just once. V is TRBV13 and J is TRBJ1-2; D remains unclear. V was shortened by 1 base and J by 8 bases, with 11 bases between the two germline ends. Looked up from germline, CDR1 is PRHDT and CDR2 is FYEKMQ (reference sequence). The length of the CDR3 is 13 residues. The CDR3, as DNA: TGTGCCAGCAGCTTAGTCCCGGGCGACGGCTACACCTTC. Translation gives CASSLVPGDGYTF.

This chain links TRBV7-2 with TRBJ2-5, with 10 bases identical to TRBD2. Germline trimming cut 6 bases from V and 5 bases from J; bases unmatched to any gene: 15. This CDR3 has 17 residues. Looked up from germline, CDR1 is SGHTA and CDR2 is FQGNSA. Written as DNA, the CDR3 is TGTGCCAGCAGGGGTCTTAGCGGGAGGTACTATCGGGAGACCCAGTACTTC. It codes for CASRGLSGRYYRETQYF.

This chain joins TRBV9 and TRBJ2-7; D remains unclear. From germline, CDR1 is SGDLS and CDR2 YYNGEE. Trimming left V 0 bases short and J 2 bases short, with 9 bases between. The CDR3 is 14 residues long. CDR3 in DNA: TGTGCCAGCAGCGTAGGTGTAGCAACCTACGAGCAGTACTTC. Protein product: CASSVGVATYEQYF.

This sequence joins TRBV7-8 and TRBJ1-3; maybe TRBD1 (5 bases). Germline-derived CDR1 and CDR2 are SGHVS and FQNEAQ. Trimming stripped 6 bases from V and 3 bases from J, with 18 bases between. The CDR3 totals 16 residues. CDR3 in DNA: TGTGCCAGCAGTTACTTTGGGGAAGGGGTTGGAAACACCATATATTTT. This codes for CASSYFGEGVGNTIYF.

As DNA, the CDR3 is TGTGCCAGCAGCCAAGACAGGGGGTGGACTGAAGCTTTCTTT. The encoded protein is CASSQDRGWTEAFF. V usage is TRBV14 and J usage is TRBJ1-1, with TRBD1 matching over 7 bases. Germline V gene sequence: CDR1 SGHDN, CDR2 FVKESK. V shed 0 bases, J shed 5 bases, and the junction held 3 bases outside the gene matches. There are 14 residues in the CDR3.

The V gene is TRBV5-4, the J gene TRBJ1-2, with 11 bases that match TRBD1. Trimming removed 3 bases from V and 4 bases from J; junction bases left unmatched: 5. This CDR3 has 15 amino acids. Germline values: CDR1 SGHNT, CDR2 YYREEE (reference sequence). CDR3 coding DNA: TGTGCCAGCAGCTCACGGGGGACAGGGGGCTATGGCTACACCTTC. The encoded protein is CASSSRGTGGYGYTF.

This clone showed up just once. V usage is TRBV7-6 and J usage is TRBJ1-4; D gene ambiguous. The CDR3 runs to 13 residues. Trimming left V 1 base short and J 10 bases short, with 10 bases between. Looked up from germline, CDR1 is SGHVS and CDR2 is FNYEAQ. The CDR3: CASSLGQAGKLFF. CDR3 DNA sequence: TGTGCCAGCAGCTTAGGGCAGGCTGGAAAACTGTTTTTT.

The V gene is TRBV5-1, the J gene TRBJ1-2, with 7 bases that match TRBD1. This CDR3 has 13 amino acids. In germline, CDR1 is SGHRS, CDR2 YFSETQ. V lost 7 bases to trimming and J lost 6 bases; unmatched junction nucleotides: 9. The CDR3 protein is CASGNRGADGYTF. Here the CDR3 DNA reads TGCGCCAGCGGTAACAGGGGAGCCGATGGCTACACCTTC.

This sequence joins TRBV7-9 and TRBJ2-7, with 13 bases lining up with TRBD2. This CDR3 region has 15 residues. Germline CDR1 SEHNR, CDR2 FQNEAQ (reference sequence). J lost 4 bases, V lost 5 bases, and 5 bases had no gene match. The DNA of the CDR3 is TGTGCCAGCAGCCCACTAGCGGGAGGGCCGTACGAGCAGTACTTC. Protein: CASSPLAGGPYEQYF.

The chain uses TRBV7-2 and TRBJ2-7; a possible D gene is TRBD1 (6 bases). There are 15 residues in the CDR3. CDR1 and CDR2 (germline): SGHTA, FQGNSA. The germline V and J ends were trimmed by 3 bases and 0 bases, with 12 bases remaining between them. CDR3 DNA sequence: TGTGCCAGCAGCTTCAGGGACAAGAGCTCCTACGAGCAGTACTTC. This codes for CASSFRDKSSYEQYF.

The chain links TRBV4-2 to TRBJ2-1, with 8 bases identical to TRBD2. V was pared by 1 base and J by 8 bases, with 4 bases of the junction left unmatched. This CDR3 contains 14 residues. Germline V gives CDR1 LGHNA, CDR2 YNFKEQ. CDR3 sequence: CASSQAVGRDEQFF. CDR3 in DNA: TGTGCCAGCAGCCAAGCGGTCGGGAGGGATGAGCAGTTCTTC.

This chain links TRBV15 with TRBJ1-1; D gene unclear. V lost 4 bases to trimming and J lost 1 base, with 10 bases between them. Germline V lookup: CDR1 LNHNV, CDR2 YYDKDF (reference sequence). The CDR3 loop spans 14 amino acids. This chain's CDR3 is CATSITAGNTEAFF. The CDR3 nucleotides are TGTGCCACCAGCATTACTGCAGGGAACACTGAAGCTTTCTTT.

V and J are TRBV27 and TRBJ1-4; perhaps TRBD1 as D (5 bases). The V and J ends lost 4 bases and 6 bases respectively, with 9 bases between them. This CDR3 is 13 amino acids long. Germline V gives CDR1 MNHEY, CDR2 SMNVEV (reference sequence). CDR3 in amino acids: CASSSVGDEKLFF. CDR3 sequence (DNA): TGTGCCAGCAGTTCAGTAGGGGATGAAAAACTGTTTTTT.

The genes are TRBV7-2 and TRBJ2-7, with TRBD1 matching 7 bases. Germline CDR1 is SGHTA and CDR2 is FQGNSA. The trim removed 1 base at V and 6 bases at J, leaving 6 bases unmatched. The CDR3 loop spans 14 amino acids. The CDR3: CASSLVTGDLEQYF. The CDR3 DNA is TGTGCCAGCAGCTTAGTCACAGGGGATCTCGAGCAGTACTTC. The full variable domain, rest sourced from reference TRBV7-2 and TRBJ2-7, is GAGVSQSPSNKVTEKGKDVELRCDPISGHTALYWYRQSLGQGLEFLIYFQGNSAPDKSGLPSDRFSAERTGGSVSTLTIQRTQQEDSAVYLCASSLVTGDLEQYFGPGTRLTVT.

The chain is built from TRBV28 and TRBJ2-3, with D uncertain. The germline CDR1 and CDR2 sequences are MDHEN and SYDVKM. The CDR3 extends over 14 amino acids. V lost 6 bases, J lost 6 bases, and 16 bases lay in between. CDR3 sequence: CASRPPWLTDTQYF. DNA for the CDR3: TGTGCCAGCAGGCCCCCGTGGTTAACGGATACGCAGTATTTT.

The rearrangement uses TRBV7-8 and TRBJ1-5; 7 bases line up with TRBD1. The CDR3 covers 14 residues. CDR1 SGHVS and CDR2 FQNEAQ come from the germline V gene. The J segment lost 4 bases and the V segment lost 5 bases, leaving 5 bases of the junction unmatched. The CDR3 coding sequence is TGTGCCAGCAGCACGGGACAGAGAAATCAGCCCCAGCATTTT. This gives the protein CASSTGQRNQPQHF.

This clone was found once. The chain employs TRBV6-6 and TRBJ2-5; 9 bases fit TRBD1. The V gene end was trimmed by 4 bases and the J gene end by 5 bases; junction bases not matched to a gene: 8. From germline, CDR1 is MNHNY and CDR2 SVGAGI (reference sequence). CDR3 length: 15 amino acids. The CDR3 region is CASSSGTGYLETQYF. CDR3 nucleotides: TGTGCCAGCAGTTCCGGGACAGGGTATTTGGAGACCCAGTACTTC.

The CDR3 reads CASSLFETEYNEQFF. CDR3 sequence (DNA): TGTGCCAGCAGTTTATTTGAGACAGAGTACAATGAGCAGTTCTTC. This chain connects TRBV28 to TRBJ2-1, with D possibly matching TRBD1 (5 bases). Trimming removed 1 base from V and 4 bases from J, with 11 bases in between. Germline CDR1 and CDR2: MDHEN and SYDVKM. The CDR3 consists of 15 residues.

This chain connects TRBV4-1 to TRBJ2-6; 9 nucleotides align to TRBD1. J lost 4 bases, V lost 3 bases, and 7 bases had no gene match. Germline assignment: CDR1 MGHRA and CDR2 YSYEKL. The length of the CDR3 is 17 residues. The CDR3: CASSQGQGPSGANVLTF. The CDR3 DNA follows: TGCGCCAGCAGCCAGGGACAGGGTCCGTCGGGGGCCAACGTCCTGACTTTC.

The chain carries TRBV5-6 and TRBJ1-1, with D possibly matching TRBD1 (6 bases). Germline loops: CDR1 SGHDT, CDR2 YYEEEE. CDR3 length: 13 amino acids. With 4 bases removed from V and 3 bases from J, the gap between germline ends came to 10 bases. CDR3 sequence reads: CASSTGSDTEAFF. As DNA, the CDR3 is TGTGCCAGCAGCACAGGGTCCGACACTGAAGCTTTCTTT.

The chain combines TRBV28 with TRBJ1-1; 8 bases are a match to TRBD1. Trimming removed 6 bases from V and 7 bases from J; junction bases left unmatched: 4. This CDR3 contains 12 residues. Germline lookup yields CDR1 MDHEN and CDR2 SYDVKM. For the CDR3, the DNA is TGTGCCAGCAGCCGTGACAGGGGTGAAGCTTTCTTT. Translating it yields CASSRDRGEAFF.